This section outlines one T cell receptor beta chain sequence together with its context. Its specificity is unknown. Time point here: week 23, last vaccination. Mutant IDH1 20-mer peptide, at 300 ug, made up each vaccine dose, with topical imiquimod. The V gene's germline CDR1 is LNHDA and CDR2 SQIVND (reference sequence). With V trimmed by 8 bases and J by 5 bases, 3 bases remained unmatched. The CDR3 runs 12 residues. This record belongs to a study of a mutant IDH1 vaccine in newly diagnosed glioma. Sequencing was performed with immunoSEQ multiplex PCR; in TCRdb, only in-frame clones are kept and a portion is missing. This sample has about 64,000 clones, with about 85% found just once.

The V and J genes are TRBV19 and TRBJ2-1; 7 bases agree with TRBD1. The sample consisted of PBMCs, taken from a glioma patient whose treatment included an IDH1 peptide vaccine. The TCR sequence derives from a man in his thirties or forties with glioma. CDR3 bases: TGTGCCAGTCGACAGGGTAACAATGAGCAGTTCTTC. The encoded protein is CASRQGNNEQFF.